The 29 T cell receptor beta chains given below trace back to one sample, sequenced in a study of cytomegalovirus exposure and HLA in healthy donors. The PCR ran on 60 Vbeta and 13 Jbeta primers. Sequenced by immunoSEQ multiplex PCR; TCRdb stores in-frame clones only, minus some. The sample records about 200,000 clones, roughly 78% being singletons. Source material: PBMCs. The receptors derive from a girl aged 5-17 years in good health and CMV-seropositive.

This chain uses TRBV5-1 with TRBJ2-5; TRBD2 is a possible D gene (6 bases). Germline CDR1 and CDR2: SGHRS and YFSETQ. V shed 0 bases and J shed 4 bases, with 7 bases lying between them. CDR3 length: 13 amino acids. In DNA form, the CDR3 reads TGCGCCAGCAGCTTGGGGGGAGGAGAGACCCAGTACTTC. Translation gives CASSLGGGETQYF.

This clone was seen more than once but under ten times. The same CDR3 also results from other DNA sequences found in this sample. The V gene is TRBV6-5, the J gene TRBJ2-7; a weak D match, TRBD1 (6 bases). The CDR3 contains 13 residues. Trimming shortened V by 3 bases and J by 2 bases, and 8 bases separated the two germline ends. CDR1 is MNHEY and CDR2 is SVGAGI in the germline V gene. As DNA, the CDR3 is TGTGCCAGCAGTTATTCAGGGGCCTACGAGCAGTACTTC. Translation: CASSYSGAYEQYF.

The chain couples TRBV7-2 to TRBJ2-1, with 8 bases that match TRBD2. The V gene's germline CDR1 is SGHTA and CDR2 FQGNSA. After removal of 0 bases from V and 5 bases from J, the junction contained 3 bases not matched to a gene. The CDR3 contains 15 residues. CDR3 region: CASSLASGEHNEQFF. The DNA of the CDR3 is TGTGCCAGCAGCTTAGCTAGCGGGGAACACAATGAGCAGTTCTTC.

The rearrangement joins TRBV11-3 to TRBJ1-1; TRBD1 aligns across 12 bases. The junction had 14 bases not matched to a gene; V was cut back by 5 bases and J by 1 base. This CDR3 contains 19 residues. CDR1 and CDR2 from the germline V gene are SGHNT and YENEEA. DNA for the CDR3: TGTGCCAGCAGCCCACAAGGATTGGGACAGGGGGCTTCGAACACTGAAGCTTTCTTT. Residues: CASSPQGLGQGASNTEAFF.

J is TRBJ1-2 and V is TRBV7-9; D might be TRBD1 (5 bases). The V end was cut by 4 bases, the J end by 2 bases, with 23 bases between. This CDR3 region has 18 residues. Germline assignment: CDR1 SEHNR and CDR2 FQNEAQ (reference sequence). CDR3 DNA sequence: TGTGCCAGCAGCTACTCCGGGGGGACGGGGCTTGTCAACTATGGCTACACCTTC. It yields the protein CASSYSGGTGLVNYGYTF.

The rearrangement joins TRBV5-6 to TRBJ2-2, with TRBD1 matching over 8 bases. V shed 4 bases, J shed 1 base, and the junction held 12 bases outside the gene matches. The CDR3 is made up of 18 amino acids. The V gene's germline CDR1 is SGHDT and CDR2 YYEEEE. The CDR3 DNA is TGTGCCAGCAGCCGAAGACTTACCGGGACAGGGAACACCGGGGAGCTGTTTTTT. This gives the protein CASSRRLTGTGNTGELFF.

The J gene is TRBJ1-6, the V gene TRBV6-1, with no clear D. From germline, CDR1 is MNHNS and CDR2 SASEGT. V gave up 5 bases and J gave up 10 bases, with 12 bases separating them. The CDR3 sequence is 13 residues long. The CDR3 spells CASSSQDLSPLHF. The CDR3 DNA reads as TGTGCCAGCAGTTCTCAGGACTTATCACCCCTCCACTTT.

The chain uses TRBV19 and TRBJ1-5; D ambiguous. The CDR3 is made up of 12 amino acids. V dropped 1 base and J dropped 10 bases, with 8 bases sitting between them. CDR1 and CDR2 from the germline V gene are LNHDA and SQIVND (reference sequence). The CDR3 sequence is CASSIVREPQHF. CDR3 nucleotide sequence: TGTGCCAGTAGTATAGTGAGGGAACCCCAGCATTTT.

V and J are TRBV6-1 and TRBJ1-2; D unresolved. Trimming left V 4 bases short and J 7 bases short, with 13 bases between. CDR1 and CDR2 from the germline V gene are MNHNS and SASEGT. The CDR3 covers 13 residues. The CDR3 nucleotides are TGTGCCAGCAGTGTATCAGGCTTGGGTGGCTACACCTTC. Its translation: CASSVSGLGGYTF.

The chain links TRBV6-7 to TRBJ1-4; a possible D gene is TRBD1 (5 bases). TRBV6-7 belongs to the ORF category, with a function that is uncertain. This CDR3 has 12 residues. V was clipped by 10 bases and J by 6 bases, with 12 bases between them. For the CDR3, the DNA is TGTGCCACGAAGGGGAAGGATGAAAAACTGTTTTTT. Translated: CATKGKDEKLFF.

This chain uses TRBV7-2 with TRBJ1-1; tentatively, D is TRBD1 (5 bases). This CDR3 is built from 15 residues. The V gene lost 4 bases and the J gene lost 1 base, with 13 bases spanning the gap. Germline V gene sequence: CDR1 SGHTA, CDR2 FQGNSA. The CDR3 is CASSSSGRANTEAFF. Written as DNA, the CDR3 is TGTGCCAGCAGCTCATCGGGCAGGGCGAACACTGAAGCTTTCTTT.

The rearrangement links TRBV4-2 to TRBJ2-1, with 9 nucleotides matching TRBD2. V lost 1 base and J lost 5; bases outside the gene matches: 6. The germline V gene encodes CDR1 LGHNA and CDR2 YNFKEQ. The CDR3 has 16 amino acids. The CDR3 nucleotides read TGTGCCAGCAGCCAAGCGGGGCGGGGGGGCAACAATGAGCAGTTCTTC. It is translated as CASSQAGRGGNNEQFF.

The gene calls are TRBV6-1 and TRBJ2-3; 10 bases are shared with TRBD2. Per the germline V gene, CDR1 is MNHNS and CDR2 is SASEGT. The CDR3 is made up of 13 amino acids. Germline trimming cut 10 bases from V and 3 bases from J; bases unmatched to any gene: 4. DNA for the CDR3: TGTGCCACCACAGCGGGGGGGACAGATACGCAGTATTTT. Translated: CATTAGGTDTQYF.

This chain joins TRBV5-1 and TRBJ2-5, with no clear D. The germline V and J ends were trimmed by 3 bases and 4 bases, with 13 bases remaining between them. Per germline, CDR1 SGHRS and CDR2 YFSETQ. This CDR3 contains 14 residues. CDR3 DNA sequence: TGCGCCAGCAGCTCCCGCCAGTCAACAGAGACCCAGTACTTC. Translation: CASSSRQSTETQYF.

The V call is TRBV6-1, the J call TRBJ1-2, with 11 nucleotides matching TRBD1. Per the germline V gene, CDR1 is MNHNS and CDR2 is SASEGT. The J segment lost 8 bases and the V segment lost 6 bases, leaving 11 bases of the junction unmatched. CDR3 length: 15 residues. The CDR3 region has the DNA TGTGCCAGCAGAGAACCCGGGACAGGGGGGTTGGGCTACACCTTC. It yields the protein CASREPGTGGLGYTF.

This chain joins TRBV7-8 and TRBJ1-3; D is unclear. The CDR3 is 14 residues long. Trimming stripped 3 bases from V and 4 bases from J, with 10 bases between. Germline V gives CDR1 SGHVS, CDR2 FQNEAQ. CDR3 amino acids: CASSLDPGGNTIYF. DNA for the CDR3: TGTGCCAGCAGCTTGGACCCGGGGGGAAACACCATATATTTT.

The chain has TRBV6-6 and TRBJ2-3, with TRBD1 identical over 10 bases. Germline V gene data show CDR1 as MNHNY and CDR2 as SVGAGI (reference sequence). Trimming took 3 bases from V and 5 from J; bases not matched to a gene: 5. CDR3 length: 15 amino acids. CDR3 sequence (DNA): TGTGCCAGCAGTTATGGGGACAGGGGTAGAGATACGCAGTATTTT. It translates to CASSYGDRGRDTQYF.

In its sample, this clone was seen a few times. The V gene is TRBV6-5, the J gene TRBJ2-2, with 9 nucleotides matching TRBD2. The CDR3 extends over 14 amino acids. Germline V CDR1 and CDR2: MNHEY, SVGAGI. Unmatched junction bases numbered 3, after V lost 4 bases and J lost 6 bases. The CDR3 sequence: CASSFSGGSGELFF. In nucleotides, the CDR3 is TGTGCCAGCAGTTTTAGCGGGGGCTCCGGGGAGCTGTTTTTT.

The rearrangement uses TRBV11-2 and TRBJ2-1; 7 bases line up with TRBD1. Germline V gives CDR1 SGHAT, CDR2 FQNNGV. J gave up 9 bases and V 4 bases, and 9 bases lay outside the gene matches. The length of the CDR3 is 14 residues. The CDR3 DNA reads as TGTGCCAGCAGCTCGGCAGGGGGACCAGGTGAGCAGTTCTTC. Encoded protein: CASSSAGGPGEQFF.

This rearrangement joins TRBV15 to TRBJ1-4; a possible D gene is TRBD1 (6 bases). Germline CDR1 reads LNHNV; CDR2 reads YYDKDF (reference sequence). The ends were cut back, 0 bases at V and 2 bases at J, with 10 bases in the middle. The length of the CDR3 is 16 residues. CDR3 amino acids: CATSRDATGTNEKLFF. The CDR3 nucleotides read TGTGCCACCAGCAGAGATGCGACAGGTACTAATGAAAAACTGTTTTTT.

This sequence joins TRBV19 and TRBJ2-5; 10 positions agree with TRBD2. The J segment lost 3 bases and the V segment lost 2 bases, leaving 3 bases of the junction unmatched. CDR1 is LNHDA and CDR2 is SQIVND in the germline V gene (reference sequence). CDR3 length: 15 amino acids. This CDR3 reads CASSIKRGGEETQYF. The CDR3 DNA sequence: TGTGCCAGTAGTATAAAGCGGGGGGGTGAAGAGACCCAGTACTTC.

CDR3 nucleotide sequence: TGCGCCAGCAGTCGACAGGGGGCCGGTGAGCAGTTCTTC. It codes for CASSRQGAGEQFF. This rearrangement joins TRBV10-1 to TRBJ2-1; 10 bases map to TRBD1. Germline CDR1 and CDR2: WNHNN and SYGVQD (reference sequence). This CDR3 spans 13 amino acids. Losses at the gene ends were 5 bases for V and 9 bases for J; bases not matched to a gene: 4.

V usage is TRBV4-3 and J usage is TRBJ1-5; D is unresolved. Germline V gene lookup returns CDR1 LGHNA and CDR2 YSLEER. Trimming shortened V by 1 base and J by 4 bases, and 5 bases separated the two germline ends. The CDR3 loop spans 13 amino acids. CDR3 DNA: TGCGCCAGCAGCCAAGCACTAAATCAGCCCCAGCATTTT. It specifies CASSQALNQPQHF.

V is TRBV25-1 and J is TRBJ2-7; D is perhaps TRBD1 (5 bases). Germline-derived CDR1 and CDR2 are MGHDK and SYGVNS. V was shortened by 2 bases and J by 7 bases, with 21 bases between the two germline ends. This CDR3 is built from 16 residues. CDR3 protein: CASSEARSGRVKEQYF. The CDR3 DNA is TGTGCCAGCAGTGAAGCCCGATCGGGCAGGGTCAAGGAGCAGTACTTC.

The J gene is TRBJ2-1, the V gene TRBV29-1; 9 bases line up with TRBD2. Looked up from germline, CDR1 is SQVTM and CDR2 is ANQGSEA. The trim removed 2 bases at V and 9 bases at J, leaving 8 bases unmatched. This CDR3 is built from 14 residues. CDR3 nucleotide sequence: TGCAGCGTTGAAAGGGCGGGGGGGCCGGGTGAGCAGTTCTTC. Translation: CSVERAGGPGEQFF.

For the CDR3, the DNA is TGTGCCAGCAGAACGACTACCCTATGGGGCGAGCAGTACTTC. This translates into CASRTTTLWGEQYF. This chain joins TRBV5-6 and TRBJ2-7, with TRBD2 as a possible D gene (5 bases). V gave up 5 bases and J gave up 6 bases, with 18 bases separating them. The CDR3 spans 14 residues. CDR1 and CDR2 (germline): SGHDT, YYEEEE.

V gene TRBV7-2 combines with J gene TRBJ2-1; D unclear. This CDR3 is built from 14 residues. CDR1 and CDR2 (germline): SGHTA, FQGNSA. The ends were cut back, 5 bases at V and 9 bases at J, with 17 bases in the middle. CDR3 protein: CASSTRPATGEQFF. The CDR3 DNA is TGTGCCAGCAGCACGAGACCGGCCACGGGTGAGCAGTTCTTC.

This clone was seen a single time. The CDR3 reads CASSIVHANTGELFF. The CDR3, as DNA: TGTGCCAGTAGTATAGTACACGCGAACACCGGGGAGCTGTTTTTT. The V call is TRBV19, the J call TRBJ2-2; no reliable D call. The CDR3 runs to 15 residues. Trimming removed 1 base from V and 0 bases from J, with 6 bases in between. Germline values: CDR1 LNHDA, CDR2 SQIVND (reference sequence).

The chain carries TRBV6-5 and TRBJ2-2, with D possibly being TRBD1 (6 bases). Germline-derived CDR1 and CDR2 are MNHEY and SVGAGI. The CDR3 sequence is 16 residues long. Trimming left V 0 bases short and J 0 bases short, with 8 bases between. The CDR3 protein is CASSYSAGANTGELFF. The CDR3 nucleotides read TGTGCCAGCAGTTACTCAGCAGGGGCGAACACCGGGGAGCTGTTTTTT.